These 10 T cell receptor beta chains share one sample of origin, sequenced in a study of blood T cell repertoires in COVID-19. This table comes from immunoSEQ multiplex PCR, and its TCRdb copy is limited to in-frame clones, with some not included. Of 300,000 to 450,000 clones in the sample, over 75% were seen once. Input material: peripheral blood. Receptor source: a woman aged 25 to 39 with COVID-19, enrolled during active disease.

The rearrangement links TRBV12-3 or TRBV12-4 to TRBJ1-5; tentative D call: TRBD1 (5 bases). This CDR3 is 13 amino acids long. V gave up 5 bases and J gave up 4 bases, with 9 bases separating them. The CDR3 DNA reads TGTGCCAGCAGTACCCCAGGGAATCAGCCCCAGCATTTT. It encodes CASSTPGNQPQHF.

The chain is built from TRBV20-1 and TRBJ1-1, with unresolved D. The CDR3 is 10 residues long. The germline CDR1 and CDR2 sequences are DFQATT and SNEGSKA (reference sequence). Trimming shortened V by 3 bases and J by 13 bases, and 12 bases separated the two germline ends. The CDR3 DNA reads TGCAGTGCTAGCGTTCCGACTCTTTTCTTT. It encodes CSASVPTLFF.

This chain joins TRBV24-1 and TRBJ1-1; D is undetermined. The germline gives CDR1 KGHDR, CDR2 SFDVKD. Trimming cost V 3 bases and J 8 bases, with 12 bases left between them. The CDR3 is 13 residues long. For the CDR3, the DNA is TGTGCCACCAGTGATATAAGAGGCCGCGAAGCTTTCTTT. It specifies CATSDIRGREAFF.

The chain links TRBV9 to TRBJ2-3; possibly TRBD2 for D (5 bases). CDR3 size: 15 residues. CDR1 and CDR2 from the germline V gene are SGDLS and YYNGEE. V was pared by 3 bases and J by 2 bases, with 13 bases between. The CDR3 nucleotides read TGTGCCAGCAGCGGGAGTAGCGCGTTCACAGATACGCAGTATTTT. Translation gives CASSGSSAFTDTQYF.

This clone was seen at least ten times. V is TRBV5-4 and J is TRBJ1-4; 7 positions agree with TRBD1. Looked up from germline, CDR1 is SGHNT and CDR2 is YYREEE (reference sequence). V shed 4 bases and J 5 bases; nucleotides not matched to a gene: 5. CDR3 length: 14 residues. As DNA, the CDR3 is TGTGCCAGCAGCGAACAGGGGAGGAATGAAAAACTGTTTTTT. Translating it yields CASSEQGRNEKLFF.

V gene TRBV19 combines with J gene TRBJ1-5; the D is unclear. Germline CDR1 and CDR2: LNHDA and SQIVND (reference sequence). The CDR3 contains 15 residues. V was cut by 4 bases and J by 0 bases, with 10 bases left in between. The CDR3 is CASSTPRVSNQPQHF. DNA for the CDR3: TGTGCCAGTAGTACTCCCCGGGTTAGCAATCAGCCCCAGCATTTT.

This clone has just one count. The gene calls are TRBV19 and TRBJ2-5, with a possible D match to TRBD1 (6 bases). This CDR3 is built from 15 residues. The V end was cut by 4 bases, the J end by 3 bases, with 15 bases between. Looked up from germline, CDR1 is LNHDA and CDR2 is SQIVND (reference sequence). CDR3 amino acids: CASSKGGWGEETQYF. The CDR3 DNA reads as TGTGCCAGTAGTAAAGGGGGATGGGGAGAAGAGACCCAGTACTTC.

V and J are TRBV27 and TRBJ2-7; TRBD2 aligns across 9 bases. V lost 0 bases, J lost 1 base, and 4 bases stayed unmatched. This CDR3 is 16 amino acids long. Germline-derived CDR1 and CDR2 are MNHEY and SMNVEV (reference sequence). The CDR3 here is CASSLSGLAGSYEQYF. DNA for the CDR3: TGTGCCAGCAGTTTATCGGGGCTAGCGGGGTCCTACGAGCAGTACTTC.

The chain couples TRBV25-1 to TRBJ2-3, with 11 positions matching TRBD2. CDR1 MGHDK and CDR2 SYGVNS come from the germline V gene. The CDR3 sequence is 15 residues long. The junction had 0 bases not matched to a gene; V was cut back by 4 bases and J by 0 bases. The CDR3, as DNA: TGTGCCAGCAGTGGGACTAGCGGGAGCACAGATACGCAGTATTTT. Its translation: CASSGTSGSTDTQYF.

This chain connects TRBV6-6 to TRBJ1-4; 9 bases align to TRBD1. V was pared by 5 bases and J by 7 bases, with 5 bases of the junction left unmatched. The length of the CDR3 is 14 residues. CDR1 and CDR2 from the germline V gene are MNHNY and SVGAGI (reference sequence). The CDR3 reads CASSPGTGTEKLFF. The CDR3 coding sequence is TGTGCCAGCAGTCCCGGGACAGGGACTGAAAAACTGTTTTTT.